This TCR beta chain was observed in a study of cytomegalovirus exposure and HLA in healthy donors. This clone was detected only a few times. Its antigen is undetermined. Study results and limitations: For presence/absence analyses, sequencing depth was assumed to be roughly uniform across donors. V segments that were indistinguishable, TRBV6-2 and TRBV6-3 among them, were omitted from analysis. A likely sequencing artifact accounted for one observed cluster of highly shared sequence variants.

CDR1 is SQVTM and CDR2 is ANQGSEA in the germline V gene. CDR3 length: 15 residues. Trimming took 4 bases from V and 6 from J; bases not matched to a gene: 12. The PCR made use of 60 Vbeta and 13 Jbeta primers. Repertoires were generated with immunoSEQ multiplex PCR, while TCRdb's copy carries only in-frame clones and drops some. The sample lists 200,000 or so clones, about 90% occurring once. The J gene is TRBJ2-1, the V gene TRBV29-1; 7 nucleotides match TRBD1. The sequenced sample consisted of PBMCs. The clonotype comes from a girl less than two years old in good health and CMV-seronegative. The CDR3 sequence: CSVVGPSGGTNEQFF. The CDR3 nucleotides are TGCAGCGTTGTAGGCCCCTCAGGGGGTACCAATGAGCAGTTCTTC.